Presented here are 4 T cell receptor beta chains from one specimen sequenced in a study of blood T cell repertoires in COVID-19. The repertoire was sequenced with immunoSEQ multiplex PCR; TCRdb's copy has only in-frame clones and lacks some. The sample holds 99,000 or so clones; around four fifths are singletons and the top ten take about 5%. Sequenced sample: peripheral blood. These receptors came from a man in his 60s with acute or convalescent COVID-19.

The sample holds one count of this clone. The chain links TRBV2 to TRBJ1-2; unclear D gene. The CDR3 loop spans 13 amino acids. Deletions cut 4 bases from V and 2 bases from J, with 8 bases between. Germline assignment: CDR1 SNHLY and CDR2 FYNNEI. The CDR3 loop is CASSAGNNYGYTF. The CDR3 region has the DNA TGTGCCAGCAGTGCGGGAAACAACTATGGCTACACCTTC.

The rearrangement links TRBV3-1 (or the pseudogene TRBV3-2) to TRBJ2-7; 8 bases align to TRBD1. CDR1 and CDR2 from the germline V gene are LGHDT and YNNKEL (reference sequence). The CDR3 length is 13 residues. V shed 4 bases, J shed 4 bases, and the junction held 3 bases outside the gene matches. The CDR3 region has the DNA TGTGCCAGCAGCCGGACAGGGCTGTACGAGCAGTACTTC. Amino acid sequence: CASSRTGLYEQYF.

This clone has only a few counts. V gene TRBV6-2 or TRBV6-3 combines with J gene TRBJ2-5; TRBD2 aligns across 10 bases. Germline V gene data show CDR1 as MNHEY and CDR2 as SVGEGT. J gave up 6 bases and V 10 bases, and 8 bases lay outside the gene matches. The CDR3 runs to 13 residues. CDR3 DNA sequence: TGTGCCACCAGCGGGGGGGCCTGGAAGACCCAGTACTTC. It encodes CATSGGAWKTQYF.

The V and J genes are TRBV6-5 and TRBJ1-5; 10 bases line up with TRBD1. The CDR3 is made up of 15 amino acids. Germline trimming cut 6 bases from V and 4 bases from J; bases unmatched to any gene: 6. Germline V gene sequence: CDR1 MNHEY, CDR2 SVGAGI. This CDR3 is CASRETGGRNQPQHF. CDR3 nucleotides: TGTGCCAGCAGAGAGACAGGGGGCAGAAATCAGCCCCAGCATTTT.